This T cell receptor beta chain derives from a study of vaccination and CD4 T cells after COVID-19. CD4+ T cells that had been cultured provided DNA sequenced with the Oncomine TCR Beta short-read assay. Genomic DNA was isolated from CD4+ T cells that had been cultured. TCRdb independently ran MiXCR on the PCR reads; one entry per CDR3 protein. Of about 20,000 distinct CDR3 sequences listed, roughly two fifths were seen once; the top ten hold around 7.3%. Germline V lookup: CDR1 SGHVS, CDR2 FNYEAQ. Trimming took 2 bases from V and 6 from J, leaving 17 bases between them. The CDR3 has 16 residues. Treatment indicated: approximately 10-day PBMC culture with coronavirus spike peptide pools or control peptides (ViraFEST assay). PBMC cultures, at two million cells per well, received about 9.5 IU/ml IL-2 and about 9.2 ug/ml peptide pools. As concerns this clonotype: The target antigen is unknown.

The clonotype comes from a human donor who had recovered from COVID-19. The source material was CD4+ T cells from blood, cultured in vitro, sampled after SARS-CoV-2 vaccination. V and J are TRBV7-6 and TRBJ1-5, with D tentatively TRBD1 (6 bases). The CDR3 region has the DNA TGTGCCAGCAGCTTACAAGTCGGGGGCCCCGGTCAGCCCCAGCATTTT. As protein: CASSLQVGGPGQPQHF.